What follows describes a single T cell receptor (beta chain). Its antigen is not identified. Germline values: CDR1 SGDLS, CDR2 YYNGEE. Losses at the gene ends were 0 bases for V and 2 bases for J; bases not matched to a gene: 4. This CDR3 has 16 residues. This sample was taken from a study of a mutant IDH1 vaccine in newly diagnosed glioma. Turning to the study itself: Most patients had radiochemotherapy with temozolomide before enrollment; others had one alone.

Using immunoSEQ multiplex PCR, the repertoire was profiled, and TCRdb retains in-frame clones only, with some absent. The table includes some 80,000 clones, around 85% detected once. Specified time point: week 23, last vaccination. Vaccine doses each comprised 300 ug of mutant IDH1 20-mer peptide, with topical imiquimod. This material consisted of PBMCs, taken from a glioma patient whose treatment included an IDH1 peptide vaccine. V and J are TRBV9 and TRBJ2-5; TRBD1 matches 10 bases. The receptor was derived from a woman aged 45-65 years with glioma. CDR3 amino acids: CASSVEGTGVQETQYF. The CDR3 coding sequence is TGTGCCAGCAGCGTAGAGGGGACAGGGGTGCAAGAGACCCAGTACTTC.